Presented here are 15 T cell receptor beta chains from one specimen sequenced in a study of OX40 agonist ivuxolimab in advanced cancers. The data were produced by immunoSEQ multiplex PCR, yet TCRdb's version contains in-frame clones alone and is incomplete. The sample includes approximately 54,000 clones, 65% to 85% of them seen just once. The sample was CD4+ or CD8+ T cells sorted from blood, taken in a trial of the OX40 agonist ivuxolimab. The receptors stem from an adult with an advanced solid tumor such as melanoma, head and neck, liver or kidney cancer.

This clone was observed a handful of times. The V call is TRBV13, the J call TRBJ1-1; D gene uncertain. Germline CDR1 and CDR2: PRHDT and FYEKMQ (reference sequence). Trimming shortened V by 4 bases and J by 3 bases, and 9 bases separated the two germline ends. CDR3 length equals 13 residues. CDR3 loop: CASSSGKHTEAFF. The CDR3, as DNA: TGTGCCAGCAGCTCTGGAAAGCACACTGAAGCTTTCTTT.

The rearrangement uses TRBV5-5 and TRBJ1-2; maybe TRBD1 (5 bases). This CDR3 has 17 amino acids. The V gene lost 2 bases and the J gene lost 5 bases, with 22 bases spanning the gap. Per the germline V gene, CDR1 is SGHKS and CDR2 is YYEKEE (reference sequence). In nucleotides, the CDR3 is TGTGCCAGCAGCTTCGGGGCTACCTCTGCGGAGGGTTATGGCTACACCTTC. Protein: CASSFGATSAEGYGYTF.

This clone was detected only a few times. V gene TRBV7-2 combines with J gene TRBJ1-5; 10 nucleotides line up with TRBD1. The CDR3 sequence is 16 residues long. CDR1 and CDR2 from the germline V gene are SGHTA and FQGNSA. With 4 bases clipped from V and 6 bases from J, the junction kept 9 bases outside the gene matches. The CDR3 DNA is TGTGCCAGCAGCTCCCTAGGGACAGGGGCTAGTCAGCCCCAGCATTTT. Amino acids: CASSSLGTGASQPQHF.

V gene TRBV27 combines with J gene TRBJ1-2, with D perhaps TRBD1 (6 bases). V was clipped by 3 bases and J by 6 bases, with 20 bases between them. From germline, CDR1 is MNHEY and CDR2 SMNVEV (reference sequence). This CDR3 contains 16 residues. This chain's CDR3 is CASSFGRGRGSDGYTF. CDR3 DNA sequence: TGTGCCAGCAGTTTTGGCCGCGGCAGGGGAAGCGATGGCTACACCTTC.

The chain couples TRBV19 to TRBJ1-2, with 7 bases lining up with TRBD1. The CDR3 runs 14 residues. Germline assignment: CDR1 LNHDA and CDR2 SQIVND (reference sequence). V lost 6 bases and J lost 2; bases outside the gene matches: 6. The CDR3 is CASRKGQSNYGYTF. CDR3 nucleotides: TGTGCCAGTAGGAAGGGACAGTCAAACTATGGCTACACCTTC.

J is TRBJ1-1 and V is TRBV19, with TRBD1 as a possible D gene (6 bases). The CDR3 has 15 residues. Germline V gene lookup returns CDR1 LNHDA and CDR2 SQIVND (reference sequence). Trimming took off 5 bases at V and 1 base at J, with 14 bases between the two ends. The CDR3 DNA reads as TGTGCCAGTAGTGTGCTTTTGGGACAGAACACTGAAGCTTTCTTT. Its protein product is CASSVLLGQNTEAFF. The full variable domain, rest sourced from reference TRBV19 and TRBJ1-1, is DGGITQSPKYLFRKEGQNVTLSCEQNLNHDAMYWYRQDPGQGLRLIYYSQIVNDFQKGDIAEGYSVSREKKESFPLTVTSAQKNPTAFYLCASSVLLGQNTEAFFGQGTRLTVV.

This clone rates as medium-sized (0.01 to 0.1%). The chain has TRBV2 and TRBJ1-6; D is perhaps TRBD1 (5 bases). V lost 9 bases, J lost 8 bases, and 20 bases lay in between. Germline V gives CDR1 SNHLY, CDR2 FYNNEI. The CDR3 totals 15 residues. In DNA, the CDR3 is TGTGCCAGTATGGGGGAGGGGCGATCCCATTCACCCCTCCACTTT. It specifies CASMGEGRSHSPLHF.

This rearrangement joins TRBV9 to TRBJ2-7, with a weak D call TRBD1 (5 bases). Germline V lookup: CDR1 SGDLS, CDR2 YYNGEE. V dropped 4 bases and J dropped 0 bases, with 14 bases sitting between them. The CDR3 totals 15 residues. The CDR3 DNA is TGTGCCAGCAGCCTACAGGACGGACCCTCCTACGAGCAGTACTTC. Translation gives CASSLQDGPSYEQYF.

This chain links TRBV19 with TRBJ1-5, with 8 bases matching TRBD1. Germline CDR1 is LNHDA and CDR2 is SQIVND (reference sequence). V shed 7 bases and J 4 bases; nucleotides not matched to a gene: 12. The CDR3 sequence is 16 residues long. The CDR3 DNA is TGTGCCAGTACTCCGACGACAGGGGTAGATAATCAGCCCCAGCATTTT. It yields the protein CASTPTTGVDNQPQHF.

The chain uses TRBV5-1 and TRBJ1-3; 7 nucleotides agree with TRBD1. V shed 7 bases and J 0 bases; nucleotides not matched to a gene: 7. Germline CDR1 and CDR2: SGHRS and YFSETQ. The CDR3 is 15 residues long. The CDR3 DNA is TGCGCCAGCCGCCCACAGGGGAACTCTGGAAACACCATATATTTT. Amino acids: CASRPQGNSGNTIYF.

The V gene is TRBV27, the J gene TRBJ1-2, with D possibly matching TRBD1 (6 bases). Germline CDR1 and CDR2: MNHEY and SMNVEV (reference sequence). V lost 2 bases and J 4 bases, leaving 14 bases between the germline ends. The CDR3 consists of 15 residues. The CDR3: CASSLRQEGPYGYTF. DNA of the CDR3: TGTGCCAGCAGTTTACGACAGGAGGGACCCTATGGCTACACCTTC.

The chain has TRBV7-9 and TRBJ2-2; no clear D. V was pared by 0 bases and J by 0 bases, with 8 bases between. The V gene's germline CDR1 is SEHNR and CDR2 FQNEAQ (reference sequence). The CDR3 totals 16 residues. The CDR3: CASSLAAVPNTGELFF. In nucleotides, the CDR3 is TGTGCCAGCAGCTTAGCGGCAGTACCGAACACCGGGGAGCTGTTTTTT.

This chain connects TRBV5-5 to TRBJ2-5, with a weak D call TRBD1 (6 bases). In germline, CDR1 is SGHKS, CDR2 YYEKEE (reference sequence). The CDR3 runs to 14 residues. Deletions cut 2 bases from V and 5 bases from J, with 13 bases between. The CDR3 DNA sequence: TGTGCCAGCAGCTTCGGTTTGAGGGGGGAGACCCAGTACTTC. Translation gives CASSFGLRGETQYF.

The genes are TRBV27 and TRBJ2-7, with 8 bases matching TRBD1. CDR1 is MNHEY, CDR2 SMNVEV, per germline (reference sequence). Unmatched junction bases numbered 4, after V lost 6 bases and J lost 0 bases. The CDR3 length is 14 residues. CDR3 protein: CASRDRESSYEQYF. The DNA of the CDR3 is TGTGCCAGCAGGGACAGGGAGAGCTCCTACGAGCAGTACTTC.

The V and J genes are TRBV6-1 and TRBJ1-4, with a tentative D call TRBD1 (5 bases). Trimming took off 2 bases at V and 1 base at J, with 17 bases between the two ends. Germline CDR1 and CDR2: MNHNS and SASEGT. CDR3 length equals 18 residues. The CDR3 is CASSEPGLLSGTNEKLFF. CDR3 DNA sequence: TGTGCCAGCAGTGAACCGGGACTACTGTCGGGAACTAATGAAAAACTGTTTTTT.